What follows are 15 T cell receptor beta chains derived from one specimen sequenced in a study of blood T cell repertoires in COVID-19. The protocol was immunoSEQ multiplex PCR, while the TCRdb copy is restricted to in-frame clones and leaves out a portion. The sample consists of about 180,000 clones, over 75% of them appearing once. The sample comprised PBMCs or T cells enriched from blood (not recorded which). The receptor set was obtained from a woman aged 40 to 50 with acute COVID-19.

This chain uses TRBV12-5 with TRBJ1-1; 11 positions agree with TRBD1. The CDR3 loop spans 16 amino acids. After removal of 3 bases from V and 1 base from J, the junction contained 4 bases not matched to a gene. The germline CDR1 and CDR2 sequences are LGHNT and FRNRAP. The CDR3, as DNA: TGTGCTAGTGGTTTAGACGGGACAGGGGGGAACACTGAAGCTTTCTTT. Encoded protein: CASGLDGTGGNTEAFF.

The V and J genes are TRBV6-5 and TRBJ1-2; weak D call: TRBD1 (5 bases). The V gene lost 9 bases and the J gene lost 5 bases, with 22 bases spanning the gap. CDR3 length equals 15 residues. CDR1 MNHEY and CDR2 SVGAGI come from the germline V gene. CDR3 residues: CASSSPGGSYYGYTF. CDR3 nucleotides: TGTGCCAGTTCTTCCCCCGGGGGGTCGTATTATGGCTACACCTTC.

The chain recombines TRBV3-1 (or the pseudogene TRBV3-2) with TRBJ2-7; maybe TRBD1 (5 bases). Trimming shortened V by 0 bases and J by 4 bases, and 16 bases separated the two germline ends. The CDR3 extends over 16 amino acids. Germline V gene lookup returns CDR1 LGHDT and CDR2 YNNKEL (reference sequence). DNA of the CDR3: TGTGCCAGCAGCCAAGAAAGGGGTTTGAAAACTTACGAGCAGTACTTC. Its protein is CASSQERGLKTYEQYF.

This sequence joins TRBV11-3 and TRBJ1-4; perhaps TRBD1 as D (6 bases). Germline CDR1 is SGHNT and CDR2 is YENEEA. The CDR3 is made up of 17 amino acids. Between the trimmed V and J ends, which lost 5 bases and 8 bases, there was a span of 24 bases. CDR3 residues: CASSHDGQTRGNEKLFF. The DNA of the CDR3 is TGTGCCAGCAGCCATGATGGACAGACTCGGGGTAACGAAAAACTGTTTTTT.

The CDR3 loop reads CASSSWTSGAYNEQFF. The CDR3 DNA reads TGTGCCAGCAGCTCCTGGACTAGCGGGGCCTACAATGAGCAGTTCTTC. The chain recombines TRBV7-9 with TRBJ2-1, with TRBD2 identical over 12 bases. Germline V gene data show CDR1 as SEHNR and CDR2 as FQNEAQ (reference sequence). This CDR3 has 16 residues. V shed 4 bases, J shed 2 bases, and the junction held 3 bases outside the gene matches.

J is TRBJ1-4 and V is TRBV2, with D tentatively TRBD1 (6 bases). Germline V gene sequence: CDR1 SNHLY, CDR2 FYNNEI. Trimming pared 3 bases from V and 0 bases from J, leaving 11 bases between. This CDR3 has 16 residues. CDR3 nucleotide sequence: TGTGCCAGCAGTGAGGACAGCCTTTCAACTAATGAAAAACTGTTTTTT. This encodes CASSEDSLSTNEKLFF.

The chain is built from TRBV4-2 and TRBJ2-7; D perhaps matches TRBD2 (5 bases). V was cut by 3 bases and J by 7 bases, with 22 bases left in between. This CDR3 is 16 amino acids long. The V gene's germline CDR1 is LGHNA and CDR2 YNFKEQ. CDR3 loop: CASSHQLVSPGSEQYF. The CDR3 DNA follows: TGTGCCAGCAGCCATCAACTAGTTTCCCCCGGTAGTGAGCAGTACTTC.

The CDR3 spells CASSQGSGRANEQFF. As DNA, the CDR3 is TGCGCCAGCAGCCAAGGAAGCGGGAGGGCCAATGAGCAGTTCTTC. The rearrangement uses TRBV4-1 and TRBJ2-1, with 10 bases aligning to TRBD2. The germline gives CDR1 MGHRA, CDR2 YSYEKL. This CDR3 is 15 amino acids long. Trimming cost V 1 base and J 6 bases; bases outside gene matches: 3.

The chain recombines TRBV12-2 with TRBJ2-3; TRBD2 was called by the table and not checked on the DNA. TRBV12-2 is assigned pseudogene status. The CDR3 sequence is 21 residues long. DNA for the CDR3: TGTGCAAGTCCGACGGGGTTCGCCGTGCTAGCTGAGCTTTCCGGGACAGATACGCAGTATTTT. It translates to CASPTGFAVLAELSGTDTQYF.

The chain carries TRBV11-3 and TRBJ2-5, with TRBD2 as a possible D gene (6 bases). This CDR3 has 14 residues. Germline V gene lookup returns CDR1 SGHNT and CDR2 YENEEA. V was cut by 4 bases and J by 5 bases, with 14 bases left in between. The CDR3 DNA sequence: TGTGCCAGCAGCTACTCACCAGGGAGGGAGACCCAGTACTTC. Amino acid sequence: CASSYSPGRETQYF.

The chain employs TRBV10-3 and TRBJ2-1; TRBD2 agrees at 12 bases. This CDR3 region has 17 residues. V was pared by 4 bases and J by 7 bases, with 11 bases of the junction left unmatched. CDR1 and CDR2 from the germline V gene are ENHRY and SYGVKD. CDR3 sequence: CAISGVFGTSGLNEQFF. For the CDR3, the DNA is TGTGCCATCAGTGGCGTCTTCGGGACTAGCGGGTTGAATGAGCAGTTCTTC.

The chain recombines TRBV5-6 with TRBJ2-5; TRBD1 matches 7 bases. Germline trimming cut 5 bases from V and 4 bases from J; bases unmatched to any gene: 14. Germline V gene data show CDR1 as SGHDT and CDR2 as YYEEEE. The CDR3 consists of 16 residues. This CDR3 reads CASSQLDGNRGETQYF. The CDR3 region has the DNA TGTGCCAGCAGTCAATTGGATGGCAACAGGGGAGAGACCCAGTACTTC.

The CDR3 DNA sequence: TGTGCCACCAGTGTCGCCGGGGGGCCCGGGGAGCTGTTTTTT. Translated: CATSVAGGPGELFF. The chain uses TRBV24-1 and TRBJ2-2; maybe TRBD2 (7 bases). V was pared by 5 bases and J by 6 bases, with 12 bases between. CDR3 length: 14 residues. CDR1 and CDR2 from the germline V gene are KGHDR and SFDVKD.

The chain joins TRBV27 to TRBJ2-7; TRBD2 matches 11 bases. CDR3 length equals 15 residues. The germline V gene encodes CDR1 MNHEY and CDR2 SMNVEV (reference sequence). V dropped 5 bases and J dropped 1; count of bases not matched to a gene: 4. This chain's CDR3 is CASSPGTSGSYEQYV. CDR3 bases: TGTGCCAGCAGTCCGGGGACTAGCGGATCCTACGAGCAGTACGTC.

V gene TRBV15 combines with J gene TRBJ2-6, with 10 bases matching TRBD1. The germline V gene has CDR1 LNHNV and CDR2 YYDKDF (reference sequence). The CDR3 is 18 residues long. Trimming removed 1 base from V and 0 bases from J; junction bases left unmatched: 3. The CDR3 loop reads CATSRGGQGNSGANVLTF. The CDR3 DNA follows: TGTGCCACCAGCAGAGGGGGACAGGGGAACTCTGGGGCCAACGTCCTGACTTTC.